This T cell receptor (beta chain) stems from a study of T-cell memory formation after mild COVID-19. General study points: Within pre-infection memory, some responding clones were found, suggesting cross-reactive memory joined.

After 5'RACE with constant-segment primers, TCR alpha and TCR beta cDNA libraries carrying sample barcodes and UMIs were obtained. TCRdb re-derived calls from the 5' RACE reads in MiXCR, one entry per CDR3 protein. Of 350,000 to 500,000 distinct CDR3 sequences in the sample, more than 15% were seen once. Comment on this clonotype: What it recognizes is unknown.

This CDR3 is built from 14 residues. Germline lookup yields CDR1 SNHLY and CDR2 FYNNEI. Trimming pared 2 bases from V and 3 bases from J, leaving 10 bases between. This sequence was found in a man aged 18 to 30 who had mild COVID-19 (a few samples of this study predate the infection). Cell type and time point are not known. The rearrangement uses TRBV2 and TRBJ1-1; D uncertain. Sequenced material: PBMCs or a T cell subset sorted from them (not recorded which). CDR3 nucleotide sequence: TGTGCCAGCAGTGAACCTGGCACTCACACTGAAGCTTTCTTT. It yields the protein CASSEPGTHTEAFF.